This TCR beta chain comes out of a study of tumor and adjacent non-tumor tissue in lung cancer (dated by TCRdb to about 2018). Context from the whole study: Patients with adenocarcinoma (approximately 12), squamous cell carcinoma (2) and small cell lung cancer (1) were included in the cohort. Ages among the roughly 15 patients ranged from roughly 30 to 85 years, there were roughly ten men and 5 women, and disease was at TNM stage I to III. Sequencing produced 100 million to 150 million productive TCRbeta reads in total, an average of approximately 4 million reads per sample. Bulk TCRbeta repertoires were compared between lung tumor tissue and matched distant non-tumor lung tissue obtained from more than 12 lung cancer patients. For each patient, one tumor sample and one normal lung sample were taken, giving thirty paired specimens that underwent TCRbeta CDR3 sequencing.

This clonotype occurred once. Its antigen remains unidentified. One end of the junction is discordant with germline, which a read error may explain. CDR1 SGHKS and CDR2 YYEKEE were looked up in the germline V gene (reference sequence). Counted from cysteine to phenylalanine, this CDR3 has 17 amino acids. The DNA shown is the 51-base CDR3, in frame from base 1. The library was obtained by multiplex PCR. Sequenced on an Illumina HiSeq 2500. TCRbeta libraries were constructed through three rounds of nested PCR with primers (Table S4) according to protocols adapted from ARM-PCR. PCR products of 200-500 bp were gel-excised and purified with the QIAquick gel extraction kit before sequencing. From the authors' description of their analysis: Reads were cleaned using Trimmomatic, were merged into complete CDR3 sequences using FLASH, and were assigned to V(D)J germline segments using MiTCR. Clonal diversity was calculated as the inverse Simpson's index using VDJtools. In-frame sequences lacking a premature stop codon were counted as productive reads. TCRdb ran its own pipeline on the public reads, namely fastp trimming at Q25 and MiXCR clone calling, and kept in-frame beta chains. Each record represents a unique CDR3 protein, reported with the most common genes and DNA among its rows. These V and J calls derive from TCRdb rather than the authors' analysis. The sample data list 78,000 or so distinct CDR3 sequences, and 80% to 85% of these were observed just once. Together, the top ten hold about 14% of the sample.

Bulk unsorted tissue served as the source for RNA extraction, and RNA quality was assessed using a NanoDrop ND-1000 and an Agilent 2100. Donors were newly diagnosed lung cancer patients admitted for thoracic surgery in China between August and November 2014, without prior chemotherapy. The study excluded patients who had received radiotherapy or chemotherapy before or who had another cancer at the same time. Pieces of surgical tissue measuring about 1-2.1 cm3 were kept in RNAlater solution and held at -80 degrees C until needed. On the study overall, not on this receptor specifically: Because peripheral blood was not sequenced, blood TCRbeta repertoires in the lung cancer patients of the study were not examined. Younger patients had significantly higher TCR diversity, and higher tumor TCR diversity was associated with shorter overall and disease-free survival. Only about 15 patients were in the cohort, and the authors stated that larger samples and more detailed clinical data are needed. Significantly higher TCR diversity (inverse Simpson) was observed in tumor tissue than in normal lung tissue (around 450 vs 150, P = 0.0075, Mann-Whitney U test). The top 100 clones accounted for a significantly larger cumulative portion of the repertoire in normal lung than in tumor tissue. The methods do not name the sequencing platform or mention unique molecular identifiers.

The V and J segments used are TRBV5-5 and TRBJ2-1; TRBD2 is possibly the D segment (6 matching bases). Specimen: lung tumor tissue. The receptor's source is a woman aged 45 to 65 with non-small cell lung cancer. The CDR3: CASTFELSGRSYNEQFF. The nucleotide sequence is TGCGCCAGCACCTTTGAGCTGAGCGGGCGTTCCTACAATGAGCAGTTCTTC.